The T cell receptor (beta chain) under discussion was sequenced for a study of blood T cell repertoires in COVID-19. The overall study: Material from acute and convalescent COVID-19 was sourced from the United States, Italy and Spain.

The V gene end was trimmed by 2 bases and the J gene end by 6 bases; junction bases not matched to a gene: 7. The CDR3 is made up of 15 amino acids. Germline CDR1 GTSNPN, CDR2 SVGIG (reference sequence). Sequenced by immunoSEQ multiplex PCR; TCRdb stores in-frame clones only, minus some. The sample consists of fewer than 250,000 clones, roughly nine tenths of them appearing once. This clone was detected only once. The V call is TRBV30, the J call TRBJ2-3; 11 bases line up with TRBD2. The clonotype was recovered from a man in his thirties or forties with acute or convalescent COVID-19. The sequenced sample consisted of peripheral blood. Here the CDR3 DNA reads TGTGCCTGGAGTCGGCTAGCGGGGGGTGGGGATACGCAGTATTTT. Residues: CAWSRLAGGGDTQYF.